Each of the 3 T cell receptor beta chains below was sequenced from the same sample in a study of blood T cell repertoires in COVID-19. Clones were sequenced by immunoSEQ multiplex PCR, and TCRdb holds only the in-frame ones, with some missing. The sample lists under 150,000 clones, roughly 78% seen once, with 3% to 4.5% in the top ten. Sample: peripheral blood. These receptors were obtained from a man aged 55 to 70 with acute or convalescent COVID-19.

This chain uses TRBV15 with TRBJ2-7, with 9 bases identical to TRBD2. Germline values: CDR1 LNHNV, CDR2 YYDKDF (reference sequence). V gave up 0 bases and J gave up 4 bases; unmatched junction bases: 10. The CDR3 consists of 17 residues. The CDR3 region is CATSRDRRLAERYEQYF. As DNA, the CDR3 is TGTGCCACCAGCAGAGATCGCCGACTAGCGGAGAGATACGAGCAGTACTTC.

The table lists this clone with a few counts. The CDR3 DNA reads as TGTGCCAGCCGTCAACAAACGAACACTGAAGCTTTCTTT. It is translated as CASRQQTNTEAFF. The chain is built from TRBV6-5 and TRBJ1-1, with D uncertain. The CDR3 has 13 residues. In germline, CDR1 is MNHEY, CDR2 SVGAGI. The V gene lost 8 bases and the J gene lost 1 base, with 11 bases spanning the gap.

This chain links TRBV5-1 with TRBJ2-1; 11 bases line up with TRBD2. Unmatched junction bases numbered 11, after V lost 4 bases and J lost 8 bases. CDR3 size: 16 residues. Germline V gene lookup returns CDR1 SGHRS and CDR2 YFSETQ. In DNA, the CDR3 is TGCGCCAGCAGCCCCCTTACTAGCGGGAGTATCCATGAGCAGTTCTTC. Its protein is CASSPLTSGSIHEQFF.